This passage covers 23 T cell receptor beta chains from one sample sequenced in a study of T cells after yellow fever vaccination. TCRdb called the 5' RACE reads again in MiXCR, with one record for every CDR3 protein. The sample includes hundreds of thousands of distinct CDR3 sequences, about a fifth of them seen just once. Source: PBMCs, taken less than 25 days after the first yellow fever vaccination. The source of these receptors is a man aged 18-30 years who received the YFV17D yellow fever vaccine.

With respect to this clonotype: At one boundary the junction diverges from the germline segment, which might be a read error. The rearrangement links TRBV14 to TRBJ2-1; 7 positions agree with TRBD2. This CDR3 comprises 11 residues. The germline V gene encodes CDR1 SGHDN and CDR2 FVKESK. CDR3 protein: CASSRRDYLIF. Here the CDR3 DNA reads TGTGCCAGCAGCAGGCGGGACTACCTAATCTTC.

V gene TRBV5-4 combines with J gene TRBJ2-5; TRBD2 agrees at 11 bases. Trimming took 2 bases from V and 2 from J; bases not matched to a gene: 5. From germline, CDR1 is SGHNT and CDR2 YYREEE (reference sequence). The CDR3 is 16 residues long. CDR3 nucleotide sequence: TGTGCCAGCAGCTTAACTAGCGGGAGAACGCAAGAGACCCAGTACTTC. Translated: CASSLTSGRTQETQYF.

This clonotype showed up just a few times. The chain recombines TRBV11-2 with TRBJ2-6, with D maybe TRBD1 (6 bases). V dropped 3 bases and J dropped 2 bases, with 8 bases sitting between them. From germline, CDR1 is SGHAT and CDR2 FQNNGV. The CDR3 length is 15 residues. The CDR3: CASSFNRAGANVLTF. The CDR3 DNA sequence: TGTGCCAGCAGCTTTAACAGGGCTGGGGCCAACGTCCTGACTTTC.

A few counts support this clonotype. The chain joins TRBV9 to TRBJ2-1, with 8 bases identical to TRBD2. CDR1 and CDR2 (germline): SGDLS, YYNGEE. The trim removed 4 bases at V and 2 bases at J, leaving 5 bases unmatched. CDR3 length: 15 residues. CDR3 nucleotides: TGTGCCAGCAGCCCGGGGGGGGTCCCCTACAATGAGCAGTTCTTC. This codes for CASSPGGVPYNEQFF.

The V call is TRBV18, the J call TRBJ1-1; D unresolved. CDR3 length: 14 residues. Germline V gene lookup returns CDR1 KGHSH and CDR2 LQKENI. V gave up 3 bases and J gave up 1 base, with 9 bases separating them. The CDR3 coding sequence is TGTGCCAGCTCACCGACGGAAGGGAACACTGAAGCTTTCTTT. It encodes CASSPTEGNTEAFF.

This clonotype was seen more than once but under ten times. The chain employs TRBV25-1 and TRBJ2-2, with TRBD1 identical over 7 bases. V was pared by 4 bases and J by 5 bases, with 7 bases of the junction left unmatched. The germline CDR1 and CDR2 sequences are MGHDK and SYGVNS. The CDR3 has 15 residues. CDR3 region: CASSATGERTGELFF. CDR3 DNA: TGTGCCAGCAGTGCTACAGGGGAAAGGACCGGGGAGCTGTTTTTT.

The chain combines TRBV7-2 with TRBJ2-7; weak D call: TRBD2 (5 bases). The V gene's germline CDR1 is SGHTA and CDR2 FQGNSA. Trimming took 2 bases from V and 1 from J, leaving 9 bases between them. This CDR3 contains 14 residues. The CDR3 spells CASSLNPGSYEQYF. The CDR3 DNA is TGTGCCAGCAGCTTAAACCCGGGGTCCTACGAGCAGTACTTC. Complete variable domain (other parts from reference TRBV7-2 and TRBJ2-7): GAGVSQSPSNKVTEKGKDVELRCDPISGHTALYWYRQSLGQGLEFLIYFQGNSAPDKSGLPSDRFSAERTGGSVSTLTIQRTQQEDSAVYLCASSLNPGSYEQYFGPGTRLTVT.

This clonotype appeared a few times. This rearrangement joins TRBV11-2 to TRBJ2-7; the D is unclear. V was pared by 5 bases and J by 6 bases, with 17 bases between. Germline-derived CDR1 and CDR2 are SGHAT and FQNNGV. This CDR3 contains 14 residues. CDR3 protein: CASSPGYSSVEQYF. The CDR3, as DNA: TGTGCCAGCAGCCCCGGATATTCTTCGGTCGAGCAGTACTTC.

The chain has TRBV7-3 and TRBJ2-1; D is possibly TRBD1 (5 bases). Germline loops: CDR1 SGHTA, CDR2 FQGTGA. The ends were cut back, 5 bases at V and 7 bases at J, with 18 bases in the middle. CDR3 length equals 15 residues. The CDR3 coding sequence is TGTGCCAGCAGCGGGGCGGATATCGCGACAAATGAGCAGTTCTTC. This sequence encodes CASSGADIATNEQFF.

This clonotype was counted a few times. V is TRBV5-6 and J is TRBJ2-3; tentatively, D is TRBD1 (6 bases). Germline V gene sequence: CDR1 SGHDT, CDR2 YYEEEE. This CDR3 contains 15 residues. The V and J ends lost 0 bases and 6 bases respectively, with 14 bases between them. The CDR3 nucleotides are TGTGCCAGCAGCTTGGTAGGGCAGGGGATGGATACGCAGTATTTT. Translation gives CASSLVGQGMDTQYF. The full variable domain, completed using reference TRBV5-6 and TRBJ2-3, is DAGVTQSPTHLIKTRGQQVTLRCSPKSGHDTVSWYQQALGQGPQFIFQYYEEEERQRGNFPDRFSGHQFPNYSSELNVNALLLGDSALYLCASSLVGQGMDTQYFGPGTRLTVL.

This clonotype was detected a few times. V usage is TRBV10-3 and J usage is TRBJ1-2; D unresolved. With 0 bases removed from V and 6 bases from J, the gap between germline ends came to 11 bases. The CDR3 contains 14 residues. The germline V gene encodes CDR1 ENHRY and CDR2 SYGVKD. Here the CDR3 reads CAISESLANHGYTF. The CDR3 DNA reads TGTGCCATCAGTGAGTCGTTGGCCAACCATGGCTACACCTTC.

This clonotype was found a few times. V usage is TRBV7-2 and J usage is TRBJ2-5; D is unclear. Germline assignment: CDR1 SGHTA and CDR2 FQGNSA. The CDR3 extends over 16 amino acids. V was clipped by 2 bases and J by 5 bases, with 18 bases between them. This CDR3 reads CASSLIPSLSWETQYF. The CDR3, as DNA: TGTGCCAGCAGCTTAATCCCCTCGCTAAGCTGGGAGACCCAGTACTTC.

The V call is TRBV20-1, the J call TRBJ2-3; D tentatively fits TRBD1 or TRBD2 (5 bases each). CDR1 DFQATT and CDR2 SNEGSKA come from the germline V gene (reference sequence). Trimming took off 5 bases at V and 2 bases at J, with 14 bases between the two ends. This CDR3 comprises 14 residues. The CDR3 region is CSAVGDPNTDTQYF. The CDR3 nucleotides are TGCAGTGCTGTGGGGGACCCCAACACAGATACGCAGTATTTT.

This clonotype was seen only a few times. The chain employs TRBV5-1 and TRBJ1-5, with TRBD1 identical over 7 bases. The CDR3 has 15 residues. The germline CDR1 and CDR2 sequences are SGHRS and YFSETQ. V shed 0 bases, J shed 4 bases, and the junction held 4 bases outside the gene matches. The CDR3 reads CASSLVGQPNQPQHF. CDR3 DNA: TGCGCCAGCAGCTTGGTGGGACAGCCTAATCAGCCCCAGCATTTT.

The CDR3 reads CASNRGSGTYEQYF. Written as DNA, the CDR3 is TGTGCCAGCAACAGGGGGAGTGGGACCTACGAGCAGTACTTC. The V gene is TRBV11-2, the J gene TRBJ2-7, with 8 bases that match TRBD1. The length of the CDR3 is 14 residues. Trimming removed 7 bases from V and 2 bases from J; junction bases left unmatched: 7. In germline, CDR1 is SGHAT, CDR2 FQNNGV.

This rearrangement joins TRBV12-3 or TRBV12-4 to TRBJ2-5; 9 bases align to TRBD2. The CDR3 runs to 11 residues. Unmatched junction bases numbered 1, after V lost 10 bases and J lost 4 bases. The CDR3 spells CATAGGETQYF. DNA for the CDR3: TGTGCCACAGCGGGGGGAGAGACCCAGTACTTC.

This chain uses TRBV7-2 with TRBJ2-3; TRBD2 might be the D (5 bases). The germline gives CDR1 SGHTA, CDR2 FQGNSA. The CDR3 loop spans 16 amino acids. The V end lost 9 bases, the J end lost 4 bases, and 23 bases lay between the germline ends. For the CDR3, the DNA is TGTGCCAGTTCCCGGGAAGGGCGGTTAAGGTCAGATACGCAGTATTTT. Translated, it gives CASSREGRLRSDTQYF.

V gene TRBV6-1 combines with J gene TRBJ1-5, with D possibly matching TRBD1 (6 bases). The V end was cut by 5 bases, the J end by 5 bases, with 16 bases between. The CDR3 runs 15 residues. Germline-derived CDR1 and CDR2 are MNHNS and SASEGT. The CDR3 reads CASSPLGRGDQPQHF. In DNA, the CDR3 is TGTGCCAGCAGTCCACTTGGCAGGGGTGATCAGCCCCAGCATTTT.

The V and J genes are TRBV28 and TRBJ1-5; 10 nucleotides align to TRBD1. The J segment lost 10 bases and the V segment lost 8 bases, leaving 11 bases of the junction unmatched. The CDR3 totals 14 residues. CDR1 and CDR2 from the germline V gene are MDHEN and SYDVKM. CDR3 sequence reads: CASLGDRGGRPQHF. DNA for the CDR3: TGTGCCAGCCTAGGGGACAGGGGAGGGAGACCCCAGCATTTT. The variable domain in full, completed from reference TRBV28 and TRBJ1-5, reads DVKVTQSSRYLVKRTGEKVFLECVQDMDHENMFWYRQDPGLGLRLIYFSYDVKMKEKGDIPEGYSVSREKKERFSLILESASTNQTSMYLCASLGDRGGRPQHFGDGTRLSIL.

This clonotype was picked up a small number of times. The chain links TRBV27 to TRBJ2-1; unclear D gene. CDR1 is MNHEY, CDR2 SMNVEV, per germline (reference sequence). Trimming removed 8 bases from V and 5 bases from J, with 7 bases in between. The CDR3 sequence is 11 residues long. Written as DNA, the CDR3 is TGTGCCAGCGCCAAACACAATGAGCAGTTCTTC. It translates to CASAKHNEQFF.

With respect to this clonotype: One end of the junction varies from germline; a read error may be responsible. The chain employs TRBV5-1 and TRBJ1-4; weak D call: TRBD1 (5 bases). The CDR3 covers 14 residues. CDR1 SGHRS and CDR2 YFSETQ come from the germline V gene. CDR3 region: CASRTGPTNEKQFF. The CDR3 DNA follows: TGCGCCAGCAGGACGGGGCCAACTAATGAAAAACAGTTTTTT.

This sequence joins TRBV12-3 or TRBV12-4 and TRBJ2-3; D could derive from TRBD1 or TRBD2 (5 bases each). The CDR3 is made up of 14 amino acids. Trimming pared 7 bases from V and 2 bases from J, leaving 13 bases between. CDR3: CASTEGQNTDTQYF. The CDR3 nucleotides read TGTGCCAGCACCGAGGGGCAGAACACAGATACGCAGTATTTT.

This clonotype was counted ten times or more. This chain connects TRBV7-9 to TRBJ2-1; no reliable D call. The length of the CDR3 is 12 residues. The ends were cut back, 1 base at V and 5 bases at J, with 3 bases in the middle. From germline, CDR1 is SEHNR and CDR2 FQNEAQ (reference sequence). Written as DNA, the CDR3 is TGTGCCAGCAGCTTAGATCACAATGAGCAGTTCTTC. It codes for CASSLDHNEQFF.